What follows are 29 T cell receptor beta chains derived from one specimen sequenced in a study of T cell repertoires in cytomegalovirus infection. For these TCRs, the target antigens are not known. TCRdb redid the calling of the reads with MiXCR, one entry per CDR3 protein. The sample shows more than 300,000 distinct CDR3 sequences, approximately 30% of them seen only once. The specimen was cultured PBMCs, collected from culture after CMV antigen stimulation. The source of these receptors is a human donor in good health (CMV status not recorded). Some clones in this sample may be carry-over from other donors' samples.

The chain is built from TRBV18 and TRBJ2-1, with 10 bases fitting TRBD2. V was pared by 3 bases and J by 0 bases, with 14 bases of the junction left unmatched. This CDR3 contains 20 residues. The V gene's germline CDR1 is KGHSH and CDR2 LQKENI. The CDR3 DNA sequence: TGTGCCAGCTCACCTTCCGCGACTAGCGGGTTCCCGAGCTCCTACAATGAGCAGTTCTTC. This encodes CASSPSATSGFPSSYNEQFF.

Worth noting for this clonotype: One end of the junction fails to match germline, which may point to a read error. V is TRBV5-3 and J is TRBJ1-1, with D perhaps matching TRBD1 (5 bases). TRBV5-3 is identified as an open reading frame with a role that is uncertain. CDR3 length: 15 residues. The CDR3 region has the DNA TGTGCCAGCAGCTTGGGGCAGGGCCCGAACACTGAAGCTTTCTTT. Encoded protein: CASSLGQGPNTEAFF.

This clonotype was seen at least ten times. The chain is built from TRBV7-8 and TRBJ1-1; 8 bases match TRBD1. Per germline, CDR1 SGHVS and CDR2 FQNEAQ. V trimming: 5 bases; J trimming: 1 base; junction bases outside the gene matches: 6. This CDR3 has 15 amino acids. In DNA form, the CDR3 reads TGTGCCAGCAGCCCCACAGGGGGATCGAACACTGAAGCTTTCTTT. Translated: CASSPTGGSNTEAFF.

A few counts support this clonotype. This chain uses TRBV4-1 with TRBJ1-5, with 11 nucleotides matching TRBD1. The V and J ends lost 5 bases and 7 bases, in that order; junction bases with no gene match: 4. The CDR3 consists of 14 residues. Germline CDR1 reads MGHRA; CDR2 reads YSYEKL. CDR3 loop: CASSDRTGGQPQHF. The CDR3 DNA reads TGCGCCAGCAGCGATCGGACAGGGGGCCAGCCCCAGCATTTT.

This clonotype has a count of ten or more. The V gene is TRBV7-2, the J gene TRBJ2-3; maybe TRBD2 (6 bases). The CDR3 spans 15 residues. Germline CDR1 SGHTA, CDR2 FQGNSA. Trimming pared 3 bases from V and 2 bases from J, leaving 12 bases between. CDR3 sequence (DNA): TGTGCCAGCAGCTTGCCGACGGGACTCACAGATACGCAGTATTTT. It yields the protein CASSLPTGLTDTQYF.

The chain recombines TRBV5-5 with TRBJ2-2; no firm D call. Deletions cut 4 bases from V and 4 bases from J, with 8 bases between. Germline V gene sequence: CDR1 SGHKS, CDR2 YYEKEE (reference sequence). The CDR3 contains 13 residues. CDR3 nucleotides: TGTGCCAGCAGCACGAGCGCCACCGGGGAGCTGTTTTTT. This encodes CASSTSATGELFF. The full variable domain, with the rest looked up from reference TRBV5-5 and TRBJ2-2, is DAGVTQSPTHLIKTRGQQVTLRCSPISGHKSVSWYQQVLGQGPQFIFQYYEKEERGRGNFPDRFSARQFPNYSSELNVNALLLGDSALYLCASSTSATGELFFGEGSRLTVL.

The V call is TRBV7-2, the J call TRBJ1-2; 9 nucleotides line up with TRBD1. Germline lookup yields CDR1 SGHTA and CDR2 FQGNSA. The CDR3 consists of 14 residues. After removal of 2 bases from V and 8 bases from J, the junction contained 6 bases not matched to a gene. CDR3 residues: CASSLIGTGSGYTF. In DNA, the CDR3 is TGTGCCAGCAGCTTAATCGGGACAGGGAGCGGCTACACCTTC.

Details on this clonotype: The junction differs from germline at one of its ends, possibly a read error. The chain has TRBV7-9 and TRBJ2-1; no clear D. CDR3 length: 15 amino acids. Germline assignment: CDR1 SEHNR and CDR2 FQNEAQ (reference sequence). CDR3 nucleotide sequence: TGTGCCAGCAGCCCGAGCCGAGAACTTTGGCCCGAGGTCCTCTTC. Translation gives CASSPSRELWPEVLF.

This clonotype has just a few counts. V is TRBV12-3 or TRBV12-4 and J is TRBJ2-2, with unresolved D. The V gene lost 7 bases and the J gene lost 7 bases, with 13 bases spanning the gap. The CDR3 is 13 amino acids. The CDR3 protein is CASNKQNYGELFF. In DNA, the CDR3 is TGTGCCAGCAACAAACAGAATTACGGGGAGCTGTTTTTT.

The chain uses TRBV29-1 and TRBJ1-5; tentatively, D is TRBD1 (5 bases). CDR1 is SQVTM and CDR2 is ANQGSEA in the germline V gene. The CDR3 consists of 14 residues. Deletions cut 4 bases from V and 0 bases from J, with 10 bases between. CDR3 DNA sequence: TGCAGCGTTGGAGGAGACAGTAGCAATCAGCCCCAGCATTTT. As protein: CSVGGDSSNQPQHF.

This clonotype was observed at least ten times. This chain connects TRBV7-6 to TRBJ2-1; the D gene is possibly TRBD2 (6 bases). The ends were cut back, 1 base at V and 7 bases at J, with 20 bases in the middle. Germline V gene data show CDR1 as SGHVS and CDR2 as FNYEAQ. The CDR3 sequence is 17 residues long. Written as DNA, the CDR3 is TGTGCCAGCAGCTTAGGGCATGGGGGGAGAGGTAGGAATGAGCAGTTCTTC. It is translated as CASSLGHGGRGRNEQFF.

The rearrangement joins TRBV12-3 or TRBV12-4 to TRBJ2-1; 7 bases match TRBD2. This CDR3 is built from 16 residues. V was clipped by 5 bases and J by 10 bases; unmatched bases: 17. CDR3 DNA: TGTGCCAGCAGTACCCCGAACGGGCGGGAGTTACGGGAGCAGTTCTTC. Amino acids: CASSTPNGRELREQFF.

The V gene is TRBV28, the J gene TRBJ1-2; no reliable D call. CDR3 length equals 14 residues. The V and J ends lost 11 bases and 4 bases respectively, with 20 bases between them. Germline V gene sequence: CDR1 MDHEN, CDR2 SYDVKM. The CDR3 reads CAAERTKGSYGYTF. Written as DNA, the CDR3 is TGTGCCGCGGAAAGGACGAAAGGAAGCTATGGCTACACCTTC.

The gene calls are TRBV27 and TRBJ1-1; D is ambiguous. The length of the CDR3 is 13 residues. Trimming removed 1 base from V and 3 bases from J, with 6 bases in between. The V gene's germline CDR1 is MNHEY and CDR2 SMNVEV (reference sequence). This CDR3 reads CASSLWQDTEAFF. CDR3 bases: TGTGCCAGCAGTTTATGGCAGGACACTGAAGCTTTCTTT.

This clonotype was found a few times. The rearrangement links TRBV12-3 or TRBV12-4 to TRBJ2-1, with 8 bases that match TRBD2. This CDR3 is built from 15 residues. Trimming took 7 bases from V and 0 from J; bases not matched to a gene: 5. The CDR3 DNA reads TGTGCCAGCACCGCCGGGACTAGCTCCTACAATGAGCAGTTCTTC. Encoded protein: CASTAGTSSYNEQFF.

This clonotype was detected only a few times. The rearrangement joins TRBV11-2 to TRBJ1-2, with D unclear. The V end was cut by 6 bases, the J end by 5 bases, with 19 bases between. This CDR3 region has 15 residues. Germline CDR1 reads SGHAT; CDR2 reads FQNNGV. The CDR3 loop is CASRHVGKSQYGYTF. The CDR3 DNA reads as TGTGCCAGCAGACACGTCGGAAAGTCCCAATATGGCTACACCTTC.

This clonotype was counted ten times or more. The CDR3 DNA sequence: TGTGCCAGCAGTCGAAAGACAGGCAGCAATCAGCCCCAGCATTTT. Translating gives CASSRKTGSNQPQHF. The chain uses TRBV6-1 and TRBJ1-5; possibly TRBD1 for D (6 bases). V was trimmed by 5 bases and J by 1 base, leaving 12 bases between them. This CDR3 comprises 15 residues. Germline V gene data show CDR1 as MNHNS and CDR2 as SASEGT.

This clonotype has just one count. This rearrangement joins TRBV20-1 to TRBJ1-4; D is ambiguous. This CDR3 is 17 amino acids long. Germline V lookup: CDR1 DFQATT, CDR2 SNEGSKA (reference sequence). Trimming took 5 bases from V and 5 from J, leaving 24 bases between them. The CDR3 nucleotides read TGCAGTGCTGAGCGAGAGAGGGAGTACACGGCCAATGAAAAACTGTTTTTT. Translated: CSAEREREYTANEKLFF.

This clonotype came up many times. This chain connects TRBV7-6 to TRBJ2-1; 10 positions agree with TRBD2. The V and J ends lost 1 base and 6 bases, in that order; junction bases with no gene match: 3. CDR3 length equals 15 residues. Germline lookup yields CDR1 SGHVS and CDR2 FNYEAQ. The CDR3 nucleotides are TGTGCCAGCAGCTTAGAGGGGACTAGCGCCAATGAGCAGTTCTTC. This codes for CASSLEGTSANEQFF.

The gene calls are TRBV10-3 and TRBJ1-6; TRBD1 might be the D (5 bases). CDR3 length equals 16 residues. The germline V gene encodes CDR1 ENHRY and CDR2 SYGVKD. With 3 bases removed from V and 7 bases from J, the gap between germline ends came to 16 bases. CDR3 sequence reads: CAISDDAQGLNSPLHF. Here the CDR3 DNA reads TGTGCCATCAGTGACGACGCCCAGGGTTTGAATTCACCCCTCCACTTT.

This rearrangement joins TRBV7-6 to TRBJ1-2; 7 bases align to TRBD1. The V segment lost 5 bases and the J segment 6 bases; nucleotides outside the gene matches: 9. The CDR3 covers 14 residues. The V gene's germline CDR1 is SGHVS and CDR2 FNYEAQ. The DNA of the CDR3 is TGTGCCAGCAGCCAGTACCTTGGACAGGATGGCTACACCTTC. Translating gives CASSQYLGQDGYTF.

The rearrangement uses TRBV7-9 and TRBJ2-1; D may match TRBD1 or TRBD2 (5 bases each). This CDR3 is built from 15 residues. Germline CDR1 is SEHNR and CDR2 is FQNEAQ (reference sequence). Trimming removed 7 bases at V and 0 bases at J, with 13 bases between. CDR3 amino acids: CASMGPILSYNEQFF. Written as DNA, the CDR3 is TGTGCCAGCATGGGACCCATACTCTCCTACAATGAGCAGTTCTTC.

This chain links TRBV27 with TRBJ2-1, with D perhaps matching TRBD2 (6 bases). V was trimmed by 7 bases and J by 4 bases, leaving 17 bases between them. The CDR3 covers 15 residues. The V gene's germline CDR1 is MNHEY and CDR2 SMNVEV (reference sequence). CDR3 in DNA: TGTGCCAGCATCCAAACTGGGGACTCTTACAATGAGCAGTTCTTC. It specifies CASIQTGDSYNEQFF.

V usage is TRBV6-2 or TRBV6-3 and J usage is TRBJ1-5; D is perhaps TRBD1 (5 bases). The CDR3 has 16 residues. V shed 3 bases and J shed 9 bases, with 21 bases lying between them. The germline V gene has CDR1 MNHEY and CDR2 SVGEGT. The CDR3 DNA follows: TGTGCCAGCAGTTATTCCGGGGCAGGGACCCTTATGCCCCAGCATTTT. Protein sequence: CASSYSGAGTLMPQHF.

V and J are TRBV15 and TRBJ1-1, with no clear D. CDR1 and CDR2 (germline): LNHNV, YYDKDF (reference sequence). This CDR3 has 15 amino acids. Trimming pared 4 bases from V and 0 bases from J, leaving 12 bases between. The CDR3: CATSKPQSMNTEAFF. The CDR3 nucleotides are TGTGCCACCAGCAAACCACAGAGCATGAACACTGAAGCTTTCTTT.

This clonotype has only a few counts. The gene calls are TRBV19 and TRBJ2-7; 7 positions agree with TRBD1. Trimming removed 3 bases from V and 0 bases from J; junction bases left unmatched: 14. CDR3 size: 18 residues. Germline loops: CDR1 LNHDA, CDR2 SQIVND (reference sequence). For the CDR3, the DNA is TGTGCCAGTAGTATCCAGGGACAGCAGTCTATGAGCTCCTACGAGCAGTACGTC. It codes for CASSIQGQQSMSSYEQYV.

The chain joins TRBV9 to TRBJ2-3; D is uncertain. Per the germline V gene, CDR1 is SGDLS and CDR2 is YYNGEE. CDR3 length equals 13 residues. Trimming pared 4 bases from V and 2 bases from J, leaving 8 bases between. DNA for the CDR3: TGTGCCAGCAGCCCACACTTCACAGATACGCAGTATTTT. Translating gives CASSPHFTDTQYF.

This clonotype was recorded a few times. The V call is TRBV9, the J call TRBJ2-1; 7 bases agree with TRBD2. CDR3 length: 17 residues. CDR1 is SGDLS and CDR2 is YYNGEE in the germline V gene. The V and J ends lost 4 bases and 7 bases, in that order; junction bases with no gene match: 17. CDR3 sequence: CASSLRSAGVSGNEQFF. The CDR3 DNA is TGTGCCAGCAGCCTAAGATCCGCGGGAGTCTCAGGGAATGAGCAGTTCTTC. Using reference TRBV9 and TRBJ2-1 for the parts outside the CDR3, the full variable domain is DSGVTQTPKHLITATGQRVTLRCSPRSGDLSVYWYQQSLDQGLQFLIQYYNGEERAKGNILERFSAQQFPDLHSELNLSSLELGDSALYFCASSLRSAGVSGNEQFFGPGTRLTVL.

The sample holds many counts of this clonotype. This chain uses TRBV7-2 with TRBJ2-7, with D uncertain. This CDR3 has 14 residues. V lost 1 base and J 5 bases, leaving 12 bases between the germline ends. Per germline, CDR1 SGHTA and CDR2 FQGNSA. CDR3 sequence reads: CASSLDPVVHEQYV. CDR3 nucleotide sequence: TGTGCCAGCAGCTTAGATCCCGTGGTCCACGAGCAGTACGTC.